This entry features one T cell receptor (beta chain) sequence. Antigen specificity is unknown. This record comes from a study of shared clonotypes between healthy human individuals. For the study at large: A donor's plate count was three for CD4 naive and three for CD4 memory; CD8 naive had two and CD8 memory one. Whole-study results and caveats: Rarefaction curves obtained for sorted subsets showed sequencing incomplete despite large depth.

Assay execution took place at the deep level. TCRdb's table, derived via immunoSEQ multiplex PCR, lists solely in-frame clones and lacks some. The data contain roughly 2.5 million clones, approximately 92% of them singletons. Every one of the donors was a Caucasian adult that lived in Nashville, Tennessee. The TCR comes from a man between 18 and 35 years old in good health. Sequenced: naive CD4+ T cells sorted from blood. Subset denoted: CD45RA+ positively selected.

The CDR3 DNA follows: TGTGCCAGCAAGGGTGGGGGCGAGCCGATGCTCAATCAGCCCCAGCATTTT. Residues: CASKGGGEPMLNQPQHF. This chain joins TRBV28 and TRBJ1-5; tentative D call: TRBD1 (6 bases). CDR3 length equals 17 residues. Trimming cost V 7 bases and J 3 bases, with 22 bases left between them. Germline V lookup: CDR1 MDHEN, CDR2 SYDVKM.